These T cell receptor beta chains were read from a single sample in a study of blood T cell repertoires in COVID-19. The protocol was immunoSEQ multiplex PCR, while the TCRdb copy is restricted to in-frame clones and leaves out a portion. The sample consists of about 98,000 clones, more than 70% of them appearing once. Sequenced material: peripheral blood. These receptors originate from a man between 65 and 80 years old with acute or convalescent COVID-19. CDR3s leave out the opening cysteine and the closing phenylalanine or tryptophan. Clone size is stated in some rows and not others, as once, few, many or a class when expanded.

J gene: TRBJ2-3
V gene: TRBV11-3
clone size: NA
CDR3 protein: ASSLGLGNTDTQY

J gene: TRBJ2-5
V gene: TRBV7-9
clone size: NA
CDR3 protein: ASSDRLAGVMATQY

J gene: TRBJ2-1
V gene: TRBV5-1
clone size: NA
CDR3 protein: ASSWGPLAGDFNEQF

J gene: TRBJ1-2
V gene: TRBV5-1
clone size: NA
CDR3 protein: ASSLPAYRGAIYGYT

J gene: TRBJ2-2
V gene: TRBV2
clone size: NA
CDR3 protein: ASSVFGGAGAGELF

J gene: TRBJ2-3
V gene: TRBV6-6
clone size: NA
CDR3 protein: ASSRGLAGTDTQY

J gene: TRBJ2-7
V gene: TRBV6-5
clone size: NA
CDR3 protein: ASRTGQSYEQY

J gene: TRBJ1-5
V gene: TRBV2
clone size: NA
CDR3 protein: ASRGDSYNQPQH

J gene: TRBJ2-4
V gene: TRBV24-1
clone size: NA
CDR3 protein: ATSIGRGNVLNIQY

J gene: TRBJ2-5
V gene: TRBV3-1/TRBV3-2
clone size: NA
CDR3 protein: ASSRGHNPRETQY

J gene: TRBJ2-1
V gene: TRBV9
clone size: NA
CDR3 protein: ASSERGLGDEQF

J gene: TRBJ2-7
V gene: TRBV6-2/TRBV6-3
clone size: few
CDR3 protein: ASSPTTKTSEQY

J gene: TRBJ1-5
V gene: TRBV28
clone size: NA
CDR3 protein: ASSLPLENQPQH

J gene: TRBJ1-2
V gene: TRBV27
clone size: NA
CDR3 protein: ASSPNTLAGTYYGYT

J gene: TRBJ2-1
V gene: TRBV29-1
clone size: NA
CDR3 protein: SVIYTTPYNEQF

J gene: TRBJ2-3
V gene: TRBV29-1
clone size: NA
CDR3 protein: SVGESGAADTQY

J gene: TRBJ2-3
V gene: TRBV5-1
clone size: NA
CDR3 protein: ASSGQANTDTQY

J gene: TRBJ2-7
V gene: TRBV4-2
clone size: NA
CDR3 protein: ASRPGLAEGFEQY

J gene: TRBJ2-3
V gene: TRBV9
clone size: NA
CDR3 protein: ASNSLLAGTDTQY

J gene: TRBJ2-2
V gene: TRBV3-1/TRBV3-2
clone size: NA
CDR3 protein: ASSPIPGQGYTGELF

J gene: TRBJ2-1
V gene: TRBV6-5
clone size: few
CDR3 protein: ASTSLYKF

J gene: TRBJ2-1
V gene: TRBV27
clone size: NA
CDR3 protein: ASTQPGTSNEQF

J gene: TRBJ1-2
V gene: TRBV19
clone size: NA
CDR3 protein: ASSPLSGQEHNYGYT

J gene: TRBJ1-1
V gene: TRBV10-1
clone size: few
CDR3 protein: ASSELAGVVAEAF

J gene: TRBJ1-2
V gene: TRBV3-1/TRBV3-2
clone size: few
CDR3 protein: ASSGTGVNGYT

J gene: TRBJ2-1
V gene: TRBV24-1
clone size: NA
CDR3 protein: ATSDFQTRRGFAYNEQF

J gene: TRBJ2-1
V gene: TRBV6-5
clone size: NA
CDR3 protein: ASTPPGQGDHEQF

J gene: TRBJ2-3
V gene: TRBV19
clone size: NA
CDR3 protein: ASSIAGSFTDTQY

J gene: TRBJ2-3
V gene: TRBV5-1
clone size: NA
CDR3 protein: ASSSDGREIGTDTQY

J gene: TRBJ2-3
V gene: TRBV5-1
clone size: NA
CDR3 protein: ASSLQQALSDTQY

J gene: TRBJ2-1
V gene: TRBV15
clone size: NA
CDR3 protein: ATSSPSVQVRGEQF

J gene: TRBJ2-7
V gene: TRBV4-1
clone size: NA
CDR3 protein: ARRRLGVGEQY

J gene: TRBJ2-7
V gene: TRBV6-5
clone size: NA
CDR3 protein: ASSYSNTGGPFEQY

J gene: TRBJ2-7
V gene: TRBV18
clone size: NA
CDR3 protein: ASSPTGTGYYEQY

J gene: TRBJ1-5
V gene: TRBV6-1
clone size: NA
CDR3 protein: ASSERGGGYQPQH

J gene: TRBJ2-6
V gene: TRBV19
clone size: NA
CDR3 protein: ASSVRTAGANVLT

J gene: TRBJ2-3
V gene: TRBV5-5
clone size: NA
CDR3 protein: ASSPGLAGVADTQY

J gene: TRBJ2-7
V gene: TRBV10-1
clone size: NA
CDR3 protein: ASSQGTDNQY

J gene: TRBJ1-1
V gene: TRBV7-9
clone size: NA
CDR3 protein: ASSLVGRNTEAF

J gene: TRBJ2-1
V gene: TRBV7-9
clone size: once
CDR3 protein: ASTRDSYNEQF

J gene: TRBJ2-7
V gene: TRBV18
clone size: NA
CDR3 protein: ASSYGQRRDEQY

J gene: TRBJ2-5
V gene: TRBV20-1
clone size: NA
CDR3 protein: SAEDSGTQY

J gene: TRBJ2-7
V gene: TRBV2
clone size: few
CDR3 protein: ASRERTGETSEQY

J gene: TRBJ1-1
V gene: TRBV5-1
clone size: few
CDR3 protein: ASSFGGDTEAF

J gene: TRBJ1-5
V gene: TRBV3-1/TRBV3-2
clone size: NA
CDR3 protein: ASSQAGGSQH

J gene: TRBJ2-3
V gene: TRBV7-9
clone size: NA
CDR3 protein: ASSLALAGVLDTQY

J gene: TRBJ1-4
V gene: TRBV27
clone size: NA
CDR3 protein: ASSLYREGSNEKLF

J gene: TRBJ2-5
V gene: TRBV5-1
clone size: NA
CDR3 protein: ASSLANAAETQY

J gene: TRBJ2-2
V gene: TRBV5-1
clone size: NA
CDR3 protein: ASSLATGYTGELF